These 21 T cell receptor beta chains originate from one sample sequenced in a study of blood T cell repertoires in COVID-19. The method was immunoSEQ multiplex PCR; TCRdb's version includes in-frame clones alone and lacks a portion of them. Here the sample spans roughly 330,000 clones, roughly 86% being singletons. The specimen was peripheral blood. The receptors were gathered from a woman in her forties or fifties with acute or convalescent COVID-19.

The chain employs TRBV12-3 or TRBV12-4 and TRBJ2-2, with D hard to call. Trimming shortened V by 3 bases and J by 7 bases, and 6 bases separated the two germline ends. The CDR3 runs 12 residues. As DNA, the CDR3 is TGTGCCAGCAGTTTGGTCGGCGGGGAGCTGTTTTTT. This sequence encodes CASSLVGGELFF.

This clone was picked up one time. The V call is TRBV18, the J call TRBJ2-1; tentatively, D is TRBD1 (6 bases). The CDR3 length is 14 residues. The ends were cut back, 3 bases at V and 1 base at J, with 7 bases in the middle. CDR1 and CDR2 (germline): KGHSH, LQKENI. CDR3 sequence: CASSPGQSYNEQFF. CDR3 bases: TGTGCCAGCTCACCCGGACAGTCCTACAATGAGCAGTTCTTC.

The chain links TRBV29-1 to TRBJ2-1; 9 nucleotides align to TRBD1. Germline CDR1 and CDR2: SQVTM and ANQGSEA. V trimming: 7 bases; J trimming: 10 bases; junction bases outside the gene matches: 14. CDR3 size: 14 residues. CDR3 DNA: TGCAGCGCTGGATTTGGACAGGGGACCCCGGAGCAGTTCTTC. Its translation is CSAGFGQGTPEQFF.

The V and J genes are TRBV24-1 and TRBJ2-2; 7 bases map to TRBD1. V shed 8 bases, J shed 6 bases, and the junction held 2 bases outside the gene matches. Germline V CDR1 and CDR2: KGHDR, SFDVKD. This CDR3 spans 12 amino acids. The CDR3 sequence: CATIDRAGELFF. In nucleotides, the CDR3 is TGTGCCACCATTGACAGGGCCGGGGAGCTGTTTTTT.

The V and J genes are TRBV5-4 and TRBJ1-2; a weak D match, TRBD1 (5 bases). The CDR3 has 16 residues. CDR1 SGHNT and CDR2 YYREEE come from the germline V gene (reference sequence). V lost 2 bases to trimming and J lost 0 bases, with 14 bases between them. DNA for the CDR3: TGTGCCAGCAGCTTCGTGGGGCGCGGGGCTAACTATGGCTACACCTTC. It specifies CASSFVGRGANYGYTF.

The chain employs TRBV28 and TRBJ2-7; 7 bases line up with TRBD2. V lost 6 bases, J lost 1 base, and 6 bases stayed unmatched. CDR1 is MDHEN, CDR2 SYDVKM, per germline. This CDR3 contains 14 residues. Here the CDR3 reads CASRLGGASYEQYF. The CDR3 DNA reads TGTGCCAGCAGGTTGGGAGGGGCTTCCTACGAGCAGTACTTC.

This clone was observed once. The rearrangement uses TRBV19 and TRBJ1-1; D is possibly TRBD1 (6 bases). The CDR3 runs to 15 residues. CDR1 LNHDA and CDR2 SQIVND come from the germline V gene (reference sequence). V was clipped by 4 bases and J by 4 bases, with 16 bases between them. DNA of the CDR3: TGTGCCAGTAGTAGTACCCGGGACATCATCACTGAAGCTTTCTTT. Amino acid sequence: CASSSTRDIITEAFF. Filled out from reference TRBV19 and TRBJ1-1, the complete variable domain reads DGGITQSPKYLFRKEGQNVTLSCEQNLNHDAMYWYRQDPGQGLRLIYYSQIVNDFQKGDIAEGYSVSREKKESFPLTVTSAQKNPTAFYLCASSSTRDIITEAFFGQGTRLTVV.

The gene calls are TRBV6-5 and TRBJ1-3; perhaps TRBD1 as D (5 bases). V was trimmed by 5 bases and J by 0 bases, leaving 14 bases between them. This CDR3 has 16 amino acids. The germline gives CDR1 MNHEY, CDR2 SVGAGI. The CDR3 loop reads CASSNLGDYSGNTIYF. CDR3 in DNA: TGTGCCAGCAGTAACTTAGGGGACTACTCTGGAAACACCATATATTTT.

The CDR3 here is CASSPQGGYEKLFF. The CDR3 DNA is TGTGCCAGCAGCCCCCAGGGTGGTTATGAAAAACTGTTTTTT. V usage is TRBV2 and J usage is TRBJ1-4, with a tentative D call TRBD1 (5 bases). The CDR3 is 14 residues long. Trimming cost V 6 bases and J 6 bases, with 14 bases left between them. Germline lookup yields CDR1 SNHLY and CDR2 FYNNEI. The complete variable domain, with remaining parts taken from reference TRBV2 and TRBJ1-4, reads EPEVTQTPSHQVTQMGQEVILRCVPISNHLYFYWYRQILGQKVEFLVSFYNNEISEKSEIFDDQFSVERPDGSNFTLKIRSTKLEDSAMYFCASSPQGGYEKLFFGSGTQLSVL.

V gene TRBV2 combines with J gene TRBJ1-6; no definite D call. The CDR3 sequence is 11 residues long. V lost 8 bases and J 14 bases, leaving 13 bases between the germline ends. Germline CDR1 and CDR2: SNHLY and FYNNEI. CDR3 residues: CASLTTLTLHF. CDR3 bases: TGTGCCAGCCTGACAACTTTAACCCTCCACTTT.

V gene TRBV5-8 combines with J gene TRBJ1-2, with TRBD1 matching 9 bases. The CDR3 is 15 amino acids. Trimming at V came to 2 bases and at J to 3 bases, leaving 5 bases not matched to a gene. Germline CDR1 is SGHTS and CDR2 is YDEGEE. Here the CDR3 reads CASSLGQGRYYGYTF. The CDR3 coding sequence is TGTGCCAGCAGCTTAGGACAGGGGCGATACTATGGCTACACCTTC.

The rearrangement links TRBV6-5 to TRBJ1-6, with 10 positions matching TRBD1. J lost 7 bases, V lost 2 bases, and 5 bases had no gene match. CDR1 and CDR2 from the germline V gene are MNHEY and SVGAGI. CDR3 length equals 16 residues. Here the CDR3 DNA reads TGTGCCAGCAGTTACCCCCCGGGACAGGGGAATTCACCCCTCCACTTT. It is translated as CASSYPPGQGNSPLHF.

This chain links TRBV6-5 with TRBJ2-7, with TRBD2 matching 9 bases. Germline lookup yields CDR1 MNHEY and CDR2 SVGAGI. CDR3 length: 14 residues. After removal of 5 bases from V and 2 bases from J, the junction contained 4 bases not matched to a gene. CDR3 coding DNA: TGTGCCAGCAGTCCTATAGCGGGAGCCTACGAGCAGTACTTC. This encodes CASSPIAGAYEQYF.

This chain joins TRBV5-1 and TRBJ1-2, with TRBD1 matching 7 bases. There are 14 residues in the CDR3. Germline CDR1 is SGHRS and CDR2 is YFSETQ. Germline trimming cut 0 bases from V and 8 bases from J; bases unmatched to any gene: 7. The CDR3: CASSLGQGFDGYTF. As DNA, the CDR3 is TGCGCCAGCAGCTTGGGACAGGGTTTTGACGGCTACACCTTC.

Here the CDR3 reads CASSFPGQGDTGELFF. The DNA for the CDR3 is TGTGCCAGCAGCTTTCCGGGACAGGGGGACACCGGGGAGCTGTTTTTT. The chain carries TRBV5-4 and TRBJ2-2; 11 nucleotides align to TRBD1. Per the germline V gene, CDR1 is SGHNT and CDR2 is YYREEE (reference sequence). J was trimmed by 3 bases and V by 2 bases; bases with no gene match: 3. The CDR3 loop spans 16 amino acids.

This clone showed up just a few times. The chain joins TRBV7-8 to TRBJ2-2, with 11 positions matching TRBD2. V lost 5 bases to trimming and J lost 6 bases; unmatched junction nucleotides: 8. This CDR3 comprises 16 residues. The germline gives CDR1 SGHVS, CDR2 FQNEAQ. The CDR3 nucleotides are TGTGCCAGCAGCAAACTAGCGGGAGCAATAGCCGGGGAGCTGTTTTTT. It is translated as CASSKLAGAIAGELFF.

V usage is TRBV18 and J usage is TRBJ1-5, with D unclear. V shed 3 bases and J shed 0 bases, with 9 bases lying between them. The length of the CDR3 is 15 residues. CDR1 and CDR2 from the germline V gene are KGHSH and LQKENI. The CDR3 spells CASSPVQYSNQPQHF. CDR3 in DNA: TGTGCCAGCTCACCCGTACAGTATAGCAATCAGCCCCAGCATTTT.

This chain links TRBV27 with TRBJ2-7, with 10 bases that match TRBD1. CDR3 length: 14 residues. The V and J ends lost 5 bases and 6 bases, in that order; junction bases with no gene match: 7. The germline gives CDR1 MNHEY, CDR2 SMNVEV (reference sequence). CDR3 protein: CASSLGQGGTEQYF. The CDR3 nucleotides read TGTGCCAGCAGTCTTGGACAGGGGGGCACCGAGCAGTACTTC.

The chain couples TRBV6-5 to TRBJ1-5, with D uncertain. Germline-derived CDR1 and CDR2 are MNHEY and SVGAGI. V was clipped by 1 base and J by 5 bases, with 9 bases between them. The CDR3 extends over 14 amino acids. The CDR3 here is CASSYLVVDQPQHF. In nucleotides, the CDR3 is TGTGCCAGCAGTTACTTGGTAGTAGATCAGCCCCAGCATTTT.

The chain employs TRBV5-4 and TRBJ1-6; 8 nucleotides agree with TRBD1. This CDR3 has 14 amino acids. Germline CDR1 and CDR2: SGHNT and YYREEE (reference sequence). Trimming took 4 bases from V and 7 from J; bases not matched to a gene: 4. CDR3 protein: CASSDRQGNSPLHF. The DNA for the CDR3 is TGTGCCAGCAGCGACCGACAGGGGAATTCACCCCTCCACTTT.

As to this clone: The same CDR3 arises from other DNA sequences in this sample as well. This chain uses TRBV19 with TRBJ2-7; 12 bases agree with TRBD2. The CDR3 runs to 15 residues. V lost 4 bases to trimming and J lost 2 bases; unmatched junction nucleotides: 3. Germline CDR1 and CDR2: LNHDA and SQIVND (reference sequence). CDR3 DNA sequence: TGTGCCAGTAGTACCGGACTAGCGGGGACCTACGAGCAGTACTTC. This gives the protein CASSTGLAGTYEQYF.